The 23 T cell receptor beta chains presented below share a single source sample, sequenced in a study of identifying expanded T cells in peripheral blood (dated by TCRdb to the late 2010s). To prepare the library, the immunoSEQ multiplex PCR assay was applied. TCRdb limited this immuneACCESS table to in-frame rearrangements with V and J called. A share of clones is missing; checked studies link under half to unresolved V genes, and the rest is unexplained. The sample contains some 93,000 clones, 88% of them found a single time. The ten largest clonotypes hold roughly 3.9% of the sample. The sequencing input was blood. The receptors stem from a person aged 18 to 75 in good health.

About this clone itself: A much larger clone lies a single base off, so this may be a read error. The sample has other DNA sequences that encode this CDR3 too. V gene TRBV6-4 combines with J gene TRBJ2-3, with TRBD2 identical over 14 bases. The germline CDR1 and CDR2 sequences are MRHNA and SNTAGT. The trim removed 3 bases at V and 4 bases at J, leaving 0 bases unmatched. The CDR3 covers 15 residues. The CDR3 DNA reads as TGTGCCAGCAGTGAGACTAGCGGGGGGGCAGATACGCAGTATTTT. Translation: CASSETSGGADTQYF.

The rearrangement links TRBV5-4 to TRBJ2-5; D is uncertain. V lost 5 bases to trimming and J lost 2 bases, with 7 bases between them. Germline CDR1 is SGHNT and CDR2 is YYREEE (reference sequence). This CDR3 has 12 amino acids. The CDR3 sequence is CASSTYQETQYF. The CDR3 DNA follows: TGTGCCAGCAGTACCTATCAAGAGACCCAGTACTTC.

The chain couples TRBV18 to TRBJ2-7, with TRBD1 as a possible D gene (5 bases). Germline V lookup: CDR1 KGHSH, CDR2 LQKENI. CDR3 size: 16 residues. Trimming stripped 3 bases from V and 2 bases from J, with 17 bases between. For the CDR3, the DNA is TGTGCCAGCTCACCGAACTCCTTTCAGGGCCCCTACGAGCAGTACTTC. Amino acid sequence: CASSPNSFQGPYEQYF.

This clone was detected once. The chain employs TRBV27 and TRBJ2-7; 9 nucleotides align to TRBD2. CDR1 and CDR2 from the germline V gene are MNHEY and SMNVEV (reference sequence). J was trimmed by 2 bases and V by 2 bases; bases with no gene match: 7. This CDR3 has 16 amino acids. CDR3 coding DNA: TGTGCCAGCAGTTTAAGGGCGGGGGGGTCCGCCTACGAGCAGTACTTC. As protein: CASSLRAGGSAYEQYF.

The chain recombines TRBV30 with TRBJ2-1, with D possibly being TRBD1 (6 bases). The CDR3 runs 14 residues. Germline lookup yields CDR1 GTSNPN and CDR2 SVGIG (reference sequence). In nucleotides, the CDR3 is TGTGCACATGACTGGGCAGGGACATACAATGAGCAGTTCTTC. The encoded protein is CAHDWAGTYNEQFF. The entire variable domain, with the rest obtained from reference TRBV30 and TRBJ2-1, is as follows: SQTIHQWPATLVQPVGSPLSLECTVEGTSNPNLYWYRQAAGRGLQLLFYSVGIGQISSEVPQNLSASRPQDRQFILSSKKLLLSDSGFYLCAHDWAGTYNEQFFGPGTRLTVL.

The chain carries TRBV5-5 and TRBJ1-4, with D tentatively TRBD1 (5 bases). V dropped 3 bases and J dropped 0 bases, with 12 bases sitting between them. CDR1 is SGHKS, CDR2 YYEKEE, per germline (reference sequence). The CDR3 loop spans 16 amino acids. This CDR3 is CASSYFRAPTNEKLFF. As DNA, the CDR3 is TGTGCCAGCAGCTATTTCAGGGCACCAACTAATGAAAAACTGTTTTTT.

The chain employs TRBV28 and TRBJ2-5, with 12 bases lining up with TRBD2. There are 16 residues in the CDR3. J lost 2 bases, V lost 5 bases, and 6 bases had no gene match. CDR1 and CDR2 (germline): MDHEN, SYDVKM. The CDR3 DNA reads as TGTGCCAGCAGTATTGAGACTAGCGGGGGTCAAGAGACCCAGTACTTC. Encoded protein: CASSIETSGGQETQYF.

This clone has only a few counts. The chain links TRBV6-4 to TRBJ2-3; perhaps D is TRBD1 or TRBD2 (5 bases each). Germline V lookup: CDR1 MRHNA, CDR2 SNTAGT. The CDR3 sequence is 15 residues long. V lost 0 bases to trimming and J lost 2 bases, with 9 bases between them. DNA for the CDR3: TGTGCCAGCAGTGACTCGGGGGTAATCACAGATACGCAGTATTTT. As protein: CASSDSGVITDTQYF.

Concerning this clone itself: This same CDR3 is encoded by further DNA sequences in the sample. The rearrangement uses TRBV5-1 and TRBJ2-3; the match to TRBD1 covers 11 bases. The V gene end was trimmed by 0 bases and the J gene end by 3 bases; junction bases not matched to a gene: 3. CDR1 is SGHRS, CDR2 YFSETQ, per germline. The CDR3 spans 16 residues. The CDR3 sequence is CASSLGGQGATDTQYF. CDR3 nucleotides: TGCGCCAGCAGCTTGGGCGGACAGGGGGCGACAGATACGCAGTATTTT.

The CDR3 is CASSLNGRAGDTQYF. CDR3 in DNA: TGTGCCAGCAGTTTAAACGGGAGGGCAGGAGATACGCAGTATTTT. The chain carries TRBV28 and TRBJ2-3; TRBD2 agrees at 8 bases. CDR1 and CDR2 (germline): MDHEN, SYDVKM. The CDR3 length is 15 residues. V trimming: 2 bases; J trimming: 5 bases; junction bases outside the gene matches: 6.

The chain employs TRBV10-1 and TRBJ2-3; TRBD2 matches 9 bases. Germline V gene sequence: CDR1 WNHNN, CDR2 SYGVQD (reference sequence). The V gene end was trimmed by 4 bases and the J gene end by 1 base; junction bases not matched to a gene: 6. The CDR3 consists of 16 residues. The CDR3 DNA reads TGCGCCAGCAGTGCGGTAGCGGGAGAAGGCACAGATACGCAGTATTTT. This translates into CASSAVAGEGTDTQYF.

The chain is built from TRBV7-9 and TRBJ1-2; D not certain. V was cut by 2 bases and J by 4 bases, with 14 bases left in between. The CDR3 runs to 15 residues. Germline loops: CDR1 SEHNR, CDR2 FQNEAQ (reference sequence). CDR3: CASSLSTQDGYGYTF. The CDR3 coding sequence is TGTGCCAGCAGCTTAAGCACCCAGGATGGCTATGGCTACACCTTC.

The V gene is TRBV9, the J gene TRBJ2-1; 8 nucleotides agree with TRBD2. Per germline, CDR1 SGDLS and CDR2 YYNGEE. The CDR3 has 16 amino acids. V lost 0 bases to trimming and J lost 0 bases; unmatched junction nucleotides: 2. The CDR3 DNA reads TGTGCCAGCAGCGTAGTAGCGGGGAGCTCCTACAATGAGCAGTTCTTC. It encodes CASSVVAGSSYNEQFF.

V is TRBV11-2 and J is TRBJ1-3; possibly TRBD1 for D (6 bases). CDR1 is SGHAT and CDR2 is FQNNGV in the germline V gene. The CDR3 spans 16 residues. V was trimmed by 5 bases and J by 3 bases, leaving 17 bases between them. The CDR3 loop reads CASSGAFAGVGNTIYF. The CDR3 bases are TGTGCCAGCAGCGGAGCATTTGCAGGGGTTGGAAACACCATATATTTT. The variable domain in full, completed from reference TRBV11-2 and TRBJ1-3, reads EAGVAQSPRYKIIEKRQSVAFWCNPISGHATLYWYQQILGQGPKLLIQFQNNGVVDDSQLPKDRFSAERLKGVDSTLKIQPAKLEDSAVYLCASSGAFAGVGNTIYFGEGSWLTVV.

V gene TRBV6-5 combines with J gene TRBJ1-5; 7 bases match TRBD1. CDR3 size: 13 residues. The germline V gene encodes CDR1 MNHEY and CDR2 SVGAGI. The V gene end was trimmed by 6 bases and the J gene end by 7 bases; junction bases not matched to a gene: 6. DNA of the CDR3: TGTGCCAGCAGCTGGGACAGTAACCAGCCCCAGCATTTT. Translated: CASSWDSNQPQHF.

J is TRBJ2-3 and V is TRBV7-9, with D perhaps matching TRBD1 or TRBD2 (5 bases each). V shed 5 bases and J shed 7 bases, with 10 bases lying between them. This CDR3 has 12 amino acids. Germline V gene sequence: CDR1 SEHNR, CDR2 FQNEAQ (reference sequence). CDR3 DNA sequence: TGTGCCAGCAGCCGGGACCCCAATACGCAGTATTTT. Its translation: CASSRDPNTQYF.

J is TRBJ2-2 and V is TRBV9, with D perhaps TRBD1 (7 bases). The length of the CDR3 is 16 residues. CDR1 and CDR2 from the germline V gene are SGDLS and YYNGEE. V gave up 3 bases and J gave up 3 bases, with 15 bases separating them. CDR3 DNA: TGTGCCAGCAGCGCTAGGAGGGGGCGGGACACCGGGGAGCTGTTTTTT. It encodes CASSARRGRDTGELFF.

This rearrangement joins TRBV7-9 to TRBJ2-7; D remains unclear. Germline V gives CDR1 SEHNR, CDR2 FQNEAQ (reference sequence). The CDR3 sequence is 12 residues long. V shed 7 bases and J shed 3 bases, with 10 bases lying between them. As DNA, the CDR3 is TGTGCCAGCAACAGAGCCAACTACGAGCAGTACTTC. Protein: CASNRANYEQYF. The entire variable domain, with the rest obtained from reference TRBV7-9 and TRBJ2-7, is as follows: DTGVSQNPRHKITKRGQNVTFRCDPISEHNRLYWYRQTLGQGPEFLTYFQNEAQLEKSRLLSDRFSAERPKGSFSTLEIQRTEQGDSAMYLCASNRANYEQYFGPGTRLTVT.

The chain combines TRBV2 with TRBJ2-2, with 14 bases aligning to TRBD2. J lost 4 bases, V lost 5 bases, and 9 bases had no gene match. Germline V gives CDR1 SNHLY, CDR2 FYNNEI. The CDR3 loop spans 18 amino acids. The CDR3 protein is CASSPGTSGGGVTGELFF. CDR3 DNA sequence: TGTGCCAGCAGTCCCGGGACTAGCGGGGGAGGCGTCACCGGGGAGCTGTTTTTT.

A single count supports this clone. The rearrangement uses TRBV4-2 and TRBJ2-3; TRBD2 agrees at 10 bases. Trimming at V came to 0 bases and at J to 4 bases, leaving 7 bases not matched to a gene. Germline V gene data show CDR1 as LGHNA and CDR2 as YNFKEQ. This CDR3 has 17 residues. The CDR3 reads CASSQEEIAGGPDTQYF. The CDR3 nucleotides read TGTGCCAGCAGCCAAGAGGAAATAGCGGGGGGCCCAGATACGCAGTATTTT.

The chain couples TRBV7-7 to TRBJ2-5, with 7 bases aligning to TRBD2. The CDR3 contains 15 residues. Germline V gene sequence: CDR1 SSHAT, CDR2 FNYEAQ (reference sequence). After removal of 5 bases from V and 1 base from J, the junction contained 7 bases not matched to a gene. The CDR3 DNA is TGTGCCAGCAGCGGATCACTAGCGCCCCAAGAGACCCAGTACTTC. Translated: CASSGSLAPQETQYF.

The genes are TRBV6-5 and TRBJ1-4; 8 bases fit TRBD1. With 5 bases clipped from V and 5 bases from J, the junction kept 4 bases outside the gene matches. Germline-derived CDR1 and CDR2 are MNHEY and SVGAGI. The CDR3 spans 14 residues. CDR3 region: CASSNQGANEKLFF. The CDR3 coding sequence is TGTGCCAGCAGTAACCAGGGGGCGAATGAAAAACTGTTTTTT.

V usage is TRBV5-4 and J usage is TRBJ2-1, with D unclear. V lost 1 base and J 9 bases, leaving 8 bases between the germline ends. CDR3 length: 12 amino acids. Per germline, CDR1 SGHNT and CDR2 YYREEE (reference sequence). The CDR3 coding sequence is TGTGCCAGCAGCTTGTACCCAGGTGAGCAGTTCTTC. It translates to CASSLYPGEQFF. Full variable domain (remainder filled in from reference TRBV5-4 and TRBJ2-1): ETGVTQSPTHLIKTRGQQVTLRCSSQSGHNTVSWYQQALGQGPQFIFQYYREEENGRGNFPPRFSGLQFPNYSSELNVNALELDDSALYLCASSLYPGEQFFGPGTRLTVL.